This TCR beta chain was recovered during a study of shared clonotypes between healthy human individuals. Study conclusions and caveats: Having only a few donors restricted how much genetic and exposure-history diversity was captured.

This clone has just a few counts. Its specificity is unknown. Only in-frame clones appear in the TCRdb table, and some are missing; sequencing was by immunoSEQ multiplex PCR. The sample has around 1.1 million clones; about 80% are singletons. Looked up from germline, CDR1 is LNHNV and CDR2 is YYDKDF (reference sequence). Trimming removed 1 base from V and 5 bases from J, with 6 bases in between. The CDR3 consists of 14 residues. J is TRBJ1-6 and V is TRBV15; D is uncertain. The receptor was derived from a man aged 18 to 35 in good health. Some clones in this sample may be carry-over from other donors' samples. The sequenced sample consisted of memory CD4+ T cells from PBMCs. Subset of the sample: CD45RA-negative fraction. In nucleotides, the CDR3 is TGTGCCACCAGCAGAGGGCAGAATAATTCACCCCTCCACTTT. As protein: CATSRGQNNSPLHF.